The source of this TCR beta chain is a study of blood T cell repertoires in COVID-19. Study background: Acute-phase and convalescent COVID-19 samples originated in the United States, Italy and Spain. From T cells, B-cell-depleted T cells, or PBMCs came the material, which was cDNA or gDNA.

The table came from immunoSEQ multiplex PCR; TCRdb's copy has only in-frame clones and leaves some out. The data show under 95,000 clones, over 80% seen once. Trimming cost V 0 bases and J 11 bases; bases outside gene matches: 8. The CDR3 is 15 amino acids. CDR1 and CDR2 from the germline V gene are SGHRS and YFSETQ. The V call is TRBV5-1, the J call TRBJ1-6; 7 nucleotides line up with TRBD1. The sample was peripheral blood. The source is a human donor in a cohort sampled during active COVID-19. This CDR3 reads CASSLGAGTDAPLHF. CDR3 bases: TGCGCCAGCAGCTTGGGCGCCGGGACAGACGCACCCCTCCACTTT.